These T cell receptor beta chains were read from a single sample in a study of T cell responses to AZD1222 COVID-19 vaccine. Method: immunoSEQ multiplex PCR; TCRdb's copy keeps in-frame clones and lacks some. This sample has over 150,000 clones, with over 75% found just once. The input for sequencing was peripheral blood, taken 28 days after the second AZD1222 dose. Source of these receptors: an adult who received the AZD1222 COVID-19 vaccine. The CDR3 runs from the conserved cysteine through the conserved F or W. A D gene is named only where the DNA matches it firmly. Where a row states a size, it is once, few, many or the class of an expanded clone; other rows omit it.

j_call | clone_size | d_call | v_call | cdr3_nt | cdr3_aa
TRBJ2-2 | few | NA | TRBV19 | TGTGCCAGTAGTCCGACTTTTGGGACGTCGTCCGCCCCGCTGTTTTTT | CASSPTFGTSSAPLFF
TRBJ1-5 | NA | NA | TRBV7-2 | TGTGCCAGCAGCCAAAGGAGCAATCAGCCCCAGCATTTT | CASSQRSNQPQHF
TRBJ1-4 | NA | NA | TRBV3-1/TRBV3-2 | TGTGCCAGCAGCCAAGGGGTAGGGTTTGATGAAAAACTGTTTTTT | CASSQGVGFDEKLFF
TRBJ2-7 | NA | TRBD2 | TRBV7-8 | TGTGCCAGCAGCCCTCGACTAGCCACCTACGAGCAGTACTTC | CASSPRLATYEQYF
TRBJ1-5 | NA | NA | TRBV2 | TGTGCCAGCAGCGAGGGTCGAATAAATCAGCCCCAGCATTTT | CASSEGRINQPQHF
TRBJ1-6 | once | NA | TRBV3-1/TRBV3-2 | TGTGCCAGCCGGGATGGGCAGGGACTAACCTATAATTCACCCCTCCACTTT | CASRDGQGLTYNSPLHF
TRBJ1-1 | NA | NA | TRBV12-3/TRBV12-4 | TGTGCCAGCAGGGGCAGACTTCTCACTGAAGCTTTCTTT | CASRGRLLTEAFF
TRBJ1-1 | NA | NA | TRBV30 | TGTGCCTGGACAAACAGAATGACTGAAGCTTTCTTT | CAWTNRMTEAFF
TRBJ1-1 | NA | NA | TRBV6-5 | TGTGCCAGCGCCGCTCCCGGCGCAAACACTGAAGCTTTCTTT | CASAAPGANTEAFF
TRBJ1-5 | NA | TRBD1 | TRBV5-6 | TGTGCCAGCAGCCTGACAGGGGGCGGAGGACAGCCCCAGCATTTT | CASSLTGGGGQPQHF
TRBJ2-3 | NA | TRBD2 | TRBV6-5 | TGTGCCAGCAGTCCCGGGACTAGCGGCACAGATACGCAGTATTTT | CASSPGTSGTDTQYF
TRBJ1-1 | NA | NA | TRBV12-5 | TGTGCTAGTGGTTTGGTATGGAATACTGAAGCTTTCTTT | CASGLVWNTEAFF
TRBJ2-1 | NA | TRBD2 | TRBV6-5 | TGTGCCAGCAGGATAACTAGCGACTCCTACAATGAGCAGTTCTTC | CASRITSDSYNEQFF
TRBJ1-1 | NA | NA | TRBV12-3/TRBV12-4 | TGTGCCAGCAGTTACAGGGTTACTGAAGCTTTCTTT | CASSYRVTEAFF
TRBJ1-2 | once | NA | TRBV21-1 | TGTGCCAGCAGCAAAGTTTATGGCTACACCTTC | CASSKVYGYTF
TRBJ1-6 | NA | TRBD1 | TRBV7-9 | TGTGCCAGCAGCTTGGACAGGGAACATTCACCCCTCCACTTT | CASSLDREHSPLHF
TRBJ1-1 | NA | NA | TRBV7-8 | TGTGCCAGCAGCTTAAGGGCGCAGATCAACACTGAAGCTTTCTTT | CASSLRAQINTEAFF
TRBJ2-7 | NA | TRBD1 | TRBV7-8 | TGTGCCAGCACCAAGGACAGGCTCTACGAGCAGTACTTC | CASTKDRLYEQYF
TRBJ2-7 | NA | NA | TRBV3-1/TRBV3-2 | TGTGCCAGCAGCCAAGGGTCGGCCTACGAGCAGTACTTC | CASSQGSAYEQYF
TRBJ1-2 | NA | NA | TRBV10-2 | TGCGCCAGCAGTGATACAGGCCGCTATGGCTACACCTTC | CASSDTGRYGYTF
TRBJ2-1 | NA | NA | TRBV5-4 | TGTGCCAGCACCTTGGGGCACGATGAGCAGTTCTTC | CASTLGHDEQFF
TRBJ1-1 | NA | NA | TRBV6-5 | TGTGCCAGCAGAGGTGGTCAGAACACTGAAGCTTTCTTT | CASRGGQNTEAFF
TRBJ1-1 | once | NA | TRBV11-2 | TGTGCCAGCAGTTACAGGGTCGGGCTAGAAGCTTTCTTT | CASSYRVGLEAFF
TRBJ1-1 | NA | NA | TRBV7-9 | TGTGCCAGCAGCTTAGACAGGGTGAGGGCTGAAGCTTTCTTT | CASSLDRVRAEAFF
TRBJ2-1 | NA | NA | TRBV19 | TGTGCCAGTAGTATAAGAACGGGGGCCACCTACAATGAGCAGTTCTTC | CASSIRTGATYNEQFF
TRBJ2-7 | NA | TRBD2 | TRBV5-1 | TGCGCCAGCAGCTTGGGTCTAGCGGGAGAGCAGTACTTC | CASSLGLAGEQYF
TRBJ1-2 | NA | NA | TRBV14 | TGTGCCAGCAGCCCGACACCGCCGCCTTATGGCTACACCTTC | CASSPTPPPYGYTF
TRBJ1-1 | NA | NA | TRBV27 | TGTGCCAGCACCTGGGGGACTGAAGCTTTCTTT | CASTWGTEAFF
TRBJ2-3 | once | NA | TRBV14 | TGTGCCAGCAGCCAAGGCTTTTGGACGCAGTATTTT | CASSQGFWTQYF